This T cell receptor beta chain was sequenced in a study of T cells after somatic rescue of genetic block. The method was immunoSEQ multiplex PCR; TCRdb's version includes in-frame clones alone and lacks a portion of them. The sample yields tens of thousands of clones, just under 95% seen once. Germline values: CDR1 MDHEN, CDR2 SYDVKM. The CDR3 length is 13 residues. The ends were cut back, 3 bases at V and 2 bases at J, with 8 bases in the middle. This clone was detected only once. The chain recombines TRBV28 with TRBJ2-7, with a possible D match to TRBD1 (5 bases). Sequencing used peripheral blood mononuclear cells (PBMCs). This TCR was recovered from a middle-aged man. The CDR3 DNA sequence: TGTGCCAGCAGTTTTGACAGAACCTACGAGCAGTACTTC. Its translation is CASSFDRTYEQYF.